This T cell receptor beta chain was sequenced during a study of cytomegalovirus exposure and HLA in healthy donors. Study-level findings and limits: Analysis performed later found about 18,000 TCR beta sequences associated with HLA alleles at 0.05 false discovery rate. The HLA-A and HLA-B alleles of most subjects were reportedly predicted accurately from TCR beta sequences.

The PCR contained 60 Vbeta and 13 Jbeta primers. TCRdb keeps only in-frame clones here, not all; method: immunoSEQ multiplex PCR. This sample has 110,000 to 150,000 clones, with more than 7.5% found just once. This clone was observed a handful of times. The antigen is undetermined. Germline-derived CDR1 and CDR2 are LNHDA and SQIVND (reference sequence). The CDR3 has 16 amino acids. Trimming took off 6 bases at V and 7 bases at J, with 22 bases between the two ends. All the people who gave samples were healthy bone marrow donors. V usage is TRBV19 and J usage is TRBJ2-1; maybe TRBD2 (7 bases). The sequencing input was PBMCs. The sequence came from a man aged 50 or older in good health and CMV-seronegative. The CDR3 spells CASSSGGGIVLNEQFF. As DNA, the CDR3 is TGTGCCAGTAGCTCTGGGGGGGGCATAGTTTTGAATGAGCAGTTCTTC.